This TCR beta chain was obtained from a study of sequential checkpoint blockade in melanoma. About the research overall: Arm A got nivolumab then ipilimumab; arm B the reverse, 1:1. After both sequences, patients received maintenance nivolumab.

Assay used: immunoSEQ multiplex PCR; TCRdb lists only in-frame clones, some missing. Among around 12,000 clones listed, over 65% were seen once. Described treatment: randomized to nivolumab then ipilimumab (arm A) or the reverse (arm B). None of the patients previously received DNA-damaging chemotherapy. PBMC sorting kept live CD3+CD8+ cells without CD19 or CD56. The sequencing here drew on CD8+ T cells sorted from blood (inferred from file names), taken from a patient given nivolumab and ipilimumab in sequence. The sequence derives from a human donor with melanoma.

The CDR3 sequence is CASSVDRGQYNEQFF. The CDR3 region has the DNA TGTGCCAGCAGCGTGGACAGGGGTCAGTACAATGAGCAGTTCTTC. The rearrangement links TRBV9 to TRBJ2-1, with 9 bases fitting TRBD1. V trimming: 2 bases; J trimming: 4 bases; junction bases outside the gene matches: 4. This CDR3 region has 15 residues. Germline V lookup: CDR1 SGDLS, CDR2 YYNGEE.